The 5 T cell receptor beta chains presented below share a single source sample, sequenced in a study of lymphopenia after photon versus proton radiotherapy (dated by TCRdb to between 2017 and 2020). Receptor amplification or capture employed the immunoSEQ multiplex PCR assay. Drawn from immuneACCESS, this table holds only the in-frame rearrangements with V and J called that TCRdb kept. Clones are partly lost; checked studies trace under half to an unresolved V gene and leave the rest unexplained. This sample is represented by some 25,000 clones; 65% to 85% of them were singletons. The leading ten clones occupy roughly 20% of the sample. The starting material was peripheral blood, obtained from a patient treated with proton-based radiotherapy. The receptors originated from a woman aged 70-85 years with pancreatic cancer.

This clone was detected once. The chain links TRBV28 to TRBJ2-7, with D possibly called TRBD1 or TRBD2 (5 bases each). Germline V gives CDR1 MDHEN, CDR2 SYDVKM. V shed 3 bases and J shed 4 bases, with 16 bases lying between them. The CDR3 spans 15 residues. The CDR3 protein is CASSLPRDVGYEQYF. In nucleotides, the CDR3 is TGTGCCAGCAGTTTGCCAAGGGACGTAGGGTACGAGCAGTACTTC.

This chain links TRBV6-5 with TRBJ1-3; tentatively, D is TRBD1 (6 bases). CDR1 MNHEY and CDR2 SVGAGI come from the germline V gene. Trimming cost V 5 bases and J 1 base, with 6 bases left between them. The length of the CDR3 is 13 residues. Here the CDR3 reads CASSGQSGNTIYF. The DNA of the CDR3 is TGTGCCAGCAGTGGACAGTCTGGAAACACCATATATTTT.

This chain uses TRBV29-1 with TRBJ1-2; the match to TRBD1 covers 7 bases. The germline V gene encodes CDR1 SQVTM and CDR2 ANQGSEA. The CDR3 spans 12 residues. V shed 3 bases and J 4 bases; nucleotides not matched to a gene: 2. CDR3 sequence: CSVDYRGYGYTF. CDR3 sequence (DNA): TGCAGCGTTGACTACAGGGGCTATGGCTACACCTTC.

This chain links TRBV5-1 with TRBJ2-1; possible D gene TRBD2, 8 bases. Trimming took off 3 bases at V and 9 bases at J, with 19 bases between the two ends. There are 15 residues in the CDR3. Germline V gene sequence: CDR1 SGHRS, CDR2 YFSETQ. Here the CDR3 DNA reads TGCGCCAGCAGCTCGGGACTAGGGGGCCGGGGTGAGCAGTTCTTC. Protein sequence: CASSSGLGGRGEQFF.

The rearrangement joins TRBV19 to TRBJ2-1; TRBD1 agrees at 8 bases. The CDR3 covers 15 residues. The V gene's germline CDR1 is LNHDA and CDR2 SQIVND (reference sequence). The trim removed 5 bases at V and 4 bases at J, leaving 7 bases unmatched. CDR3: CASSADRGHYNEQFF. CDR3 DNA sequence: TGTGCCAGTAGTGCCGACAGGGGTCATTACAATGAGCAGTTCTTC.